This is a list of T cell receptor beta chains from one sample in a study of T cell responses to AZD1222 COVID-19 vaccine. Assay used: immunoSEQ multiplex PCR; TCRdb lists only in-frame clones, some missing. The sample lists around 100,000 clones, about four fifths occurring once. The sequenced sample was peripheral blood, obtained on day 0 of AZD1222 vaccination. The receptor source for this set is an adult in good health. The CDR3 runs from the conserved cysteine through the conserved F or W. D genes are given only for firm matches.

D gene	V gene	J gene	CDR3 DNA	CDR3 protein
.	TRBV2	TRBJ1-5	TGTGCCAGCAGTGAAATGGGGTTCCGTCAGCCCCAGCATTTT	CASSEMGFRQPQHF
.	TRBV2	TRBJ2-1	TGTGCCAGCACCTCGTCCCAAAGGGTCTACAATGAGCAGTTCTTC	CASTSSQRVYNEQFF
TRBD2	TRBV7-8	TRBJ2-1	TGTGCCAGCAGCTTAGCCCGGCTACCGGGACTAGCTAAACAATCCTCCTACAATGAGCAGTTCTTC	CASSLARLPGLAKQSSYNEQFF
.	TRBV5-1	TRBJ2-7	TGCGCCAGCAGCTTGGTTACGCAGGGAAGCTCCTACGAGCAGTACTTC	CASSLVTQGSSYEQYF
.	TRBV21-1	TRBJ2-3	TGTGCCAGCAGCAAAAAGTCCGGACTAGCCACAGATACGCAGTATTTT	CASSKKSGLATDTQYF
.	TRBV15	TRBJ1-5	TGTGCCACCAGCAGTGATCTGGGTCAGCCCCAGCATTTT	CATSSDLGQPQHF
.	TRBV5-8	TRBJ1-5	TGTGCCAGCAGCCGTAACAAGGGTCAGCCCCAGCATTTT	CASSRNKGQPQHF
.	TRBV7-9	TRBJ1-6	TGTGCCAGCACCCAACAGTCTTCACCCCTCCACTTT	CASTQQSSPLHF
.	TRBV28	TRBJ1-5	TGTGCCAGCAGTTTCCCACGGGGGACTACCGCCCAGCCCCAGCATTTT	CASSFPRGTTAQPQHF
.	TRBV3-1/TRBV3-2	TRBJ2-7	TGTGCCAGCAGCCGCCCTGGGATCCTCGAAGACTTAGGCGAGCAGTACTTC	CASSRPGILEDLGEQYF
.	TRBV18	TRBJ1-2	TGTGCCAGCCGAGCGTCTCCCTACTATGGCTACACCTTC	CASRASPYYGYTF
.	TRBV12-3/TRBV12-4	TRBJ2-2	TGTGCCAGCAGTCCCGACTGGGGGGAGCTGTTTTTT	CASSPDWGELFF
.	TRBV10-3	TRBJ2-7	TGTGCCATCAGTGAACAGGGGGGGGCATCCTACGAGCAGTACTTC	CAISEQGGASYEQYF
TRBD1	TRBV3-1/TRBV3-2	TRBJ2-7	TGTGCCAGCAGGGGACAGGGGCGATCCTACGAGCAGTACTTC	CASRGQGRSYEQYF
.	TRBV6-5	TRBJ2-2	TGTGCCAGCATCCGAAGGGGGTTGAACACCGGGGAGCTGTTTTTT	CASIRRGLNTGELFF
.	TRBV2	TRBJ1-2	TGTGCCAGCAGTGATCCAGGGGCTGGCTACACCTTC	CASSDPGAGYTF